These 5 T cell receptor beta chains were sequenced from one sample in a study of glioma-infiltrating T cells. Amplification of TCR alpha and beta CDR3 regions from RNA used iRepertoire nested multiplex PCR. MiXCR, run by TCRdb on the multiplex PCR reads, gives a single entry per CDR3 protein. Counted here are some 5,000 distinct CDR3 sequences, nearly 45% occurring once; the ten biggest clones make up approximately 22%. Sequencing was carried out using glioma tissue, nonneoplastic brain tissue, or PBMCs (not recorded which). Source of these receptors: a human donor with low-grade glioma or glioblastoma, undergoing nonglioma brain surgery, or in good health (not recorded which).

This clonotype has a count of ten or more. This chain links TRBV15 with TRBJ2-1; 9 nucleotides align to TRBD2. This CDR3 has 14 residues. With V trimmed by 5 bases and J by 3 bases, 2 bases remained unmatched. Germline CDR1 and CDR2: LNHNV and YYDKDF (reference sequence). CDR3 sequence: CATSQTSGYNEQFF. DNA of the CDR3: TGTGCCACCAGCCAGACTAGCGGCTACAATGAGCAGTTCTTC.

Sample share makes this clonotype large. CDR3 amino acids: CASSLAIAGGSYNEQFF. For the CDR3, the DNA is TGTGCCAGCAGCTTAGCCATAGCGGGAGGGTCCTACAATGAGCAGTTCTTC. This chain connects TRBV7-2 to TRBJ2-1; 11 nucleotides align to TRBD2. Looked up from germline, CDR1 is SGHTA and CDR2 is FQGNSA. CDR3 size: 17 residues. Trimming cost V 0 bases and J 1 base; bases outside gene matches: 2.

Note on this clonotype: One end of the junction is discordant with germline, which a read error may explain. V usage is TRBV6-6 and J usage is TRBJ2-1; tentatively, D is TRBD2 (6 bases). Germline V gene sequence: CDR1 MNHNY, CDR2 SVGAGI (reference sequence). The CDR3 has 12 residues. In nucleotides, the CDR3 is TGTGCTAGCAGTCCTGGGTCGGGGGAGCAGCTCTTC. It encodes CASSPGSGEQLF.

This clonotype was recorded many times. The rearrangement joins TRBV5-1 to TRBJ2-3; D is perhaps TRBD2 (6 bases). This CDR3 spans 15 amino acids. Trimming stripped 4 bases from V and 4 bases from J, with 16 bases between. Germline V lookup: CDR1 SGHRS, CDR2 YFSETQ. CDR3 bases: TGCGCCAGCAGCGCGGAGGGCAGGCCCCCAGATACGCAGTATTTT. It is translated as CASSAEGRPPDTQYF. Using reference TRBV5-1 and TRBJ2-3 for the parts outside the CDR3, the full variable domain is KAGVTQTPRYLIKTRGQQVTLSCSPISGHRSVSWYQQTPGQGLQFLFEYFSETQRNKGNFPGRFSGRQFSNSRSEMNVSTLELGDSALYLCASSAEGRPPDTQYFGPGTRLTVL.

By sample share, this clonotype is medium-sized (0.01 to 0.1%). V gene TRBV18 combines with J gene TRBJ1-1; D ambiguous. Trimming cost V 5 bases and J 4 bases, with 11 bases left between them. The CDR3 is 13 residues long. Germline CDR1 and CDR2: KGHSH and LQKENI. The CDR3 is CASSSSEGTEAFF. As DNA, the CDR3 is TGTGCCAGCTCATCCTCGGAGGGCACTGAAGCTTTCTTT.